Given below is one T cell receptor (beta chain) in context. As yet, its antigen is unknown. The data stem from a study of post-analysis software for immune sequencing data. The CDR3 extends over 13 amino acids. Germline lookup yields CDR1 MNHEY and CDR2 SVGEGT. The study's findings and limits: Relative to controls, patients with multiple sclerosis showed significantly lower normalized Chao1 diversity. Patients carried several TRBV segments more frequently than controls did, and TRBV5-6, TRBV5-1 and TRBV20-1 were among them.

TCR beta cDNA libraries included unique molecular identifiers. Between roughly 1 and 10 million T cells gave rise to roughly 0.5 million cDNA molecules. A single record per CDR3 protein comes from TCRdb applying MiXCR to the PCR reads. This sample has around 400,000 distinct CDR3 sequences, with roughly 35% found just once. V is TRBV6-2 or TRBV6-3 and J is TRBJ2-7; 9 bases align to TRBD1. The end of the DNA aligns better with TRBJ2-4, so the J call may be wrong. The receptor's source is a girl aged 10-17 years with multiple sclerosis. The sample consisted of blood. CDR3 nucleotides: TGTGCCAGCAGTTACGACAGGGGGAACATTCAGTACTTC. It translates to CASSYDRGNIQYF.